This TCR beta chain was documented in a study of T cell repertoires in cytomegalovirus infection. As for the study in general: Both CMV infection and a matching HLA type were indicated by public TCR beta signatures.

Study-wide results and caveats: Carriers of CMV and the relevant HLA type were discriminated by public TCR beta frequency. The ex vivo response showed dominance by HLA-C-restricted CMV-specific TCR beta clonotypes.

TCRdb reprocessed the reads via MiXCR and lists one record per CDR3 protein. The sample yields 120,000 to 150,000 distinct CDR3 sequences, under 8.5% seen once. J lost 6 bases, V lost 0 bases, and 9 bases had no gene match. The CDR3 runs to 16 residues. In germline, CDR1 is SGHAT, CDR2 FQNNGV. A remark on this clonotype: Its antigen is not identified.

The specimen sequenced was PBMCs. The chain has TRBV11-2 and TRBJ2-7; 9 positions agree with TRBD2. This TCR was sampled from a human donor in good health (CMV status not recorded). Some clones in this sample may be carry-over from other donors' samples. The CDR3 here is CASSLDRGLAMLEQYF. For the CDR3, the DNA is TGTGCCAGCAGCTTAGATAGAGGACTAGCGATGCTCGAGCAGTACTTC.